This section outlines one T cell receptor (beta chain) sequence together with its context. Its matching antigen is unknown. CDR3 size: 17 residues. Per germline, CDR1 LGHNA and CDR2 YNFKEQ. Between the trimmed V and J ends, which lost 0 bases and 4 bases, there was a span of 19 bases. The sample originates from a study of blood T cells in healthy people across ages. For the second PCR, which ran for about 6 to 11 cycles, a sample-barcoded 5' primer and a J-beta primer mix were used. TCRdb fed the 5' RACE reads into MiXCR, producing one record per CDR3 protein. Among 1,500,000 or so distinct CDR3 sequences, 59% were seen once, and the ten largest hold approximately 7%. General study points: More naive CD4+ cells and higher diversity marked long-lived donors relative to aged donors.

This chain uses TRBV4-2 with TRBJ2-7; D might be TRBD1 (5 bases). Sequenced material: blood. This clonotype was sampled from a man aged 18-30 years in good health. The CDR3: CASSQEGPTGPVYEQYF. The CDR3 DNA is TGTGCCAGCAGCCAAGAGGGGCCTACAGGACCCGTTTACGAGCAGTACTTC.